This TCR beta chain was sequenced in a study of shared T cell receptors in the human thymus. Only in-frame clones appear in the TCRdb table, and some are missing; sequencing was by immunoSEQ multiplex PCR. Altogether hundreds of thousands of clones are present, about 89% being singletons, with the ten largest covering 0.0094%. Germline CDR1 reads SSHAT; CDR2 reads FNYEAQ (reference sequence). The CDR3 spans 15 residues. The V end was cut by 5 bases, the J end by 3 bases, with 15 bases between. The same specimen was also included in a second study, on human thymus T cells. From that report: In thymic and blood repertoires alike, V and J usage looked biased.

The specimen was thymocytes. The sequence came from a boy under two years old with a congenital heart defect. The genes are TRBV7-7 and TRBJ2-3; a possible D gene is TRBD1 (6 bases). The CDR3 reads CASSPTQGRTDTQYF. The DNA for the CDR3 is TGTGCCAGCAGCCCAACACAGGGTAGGACAGATACGCAGTATTTT.